Shown below are 5 T cell receptor beta chains from a single sample sequenced in a study of shared clonotypes between healthy human individuals. The assay was immunoSEQ multiplex PCR, and TCRdb's table has in-frame clones only and misses some. The repertoire holds about 600,000 clones, with almost 97% as singletons. Sequencing was performed on naive CD4+ T cells sorted from blood. Regarding subset: CD45RA+ positively selected. All receptors derive from a woman aged 25 to 45 in good health.

The chain carries TRBV6-5 and TRBJ1-1; TRBD1 might be the D (5 bases). Germline V gives CDR1 MNHEY, CDR2 SVGAGI. The CDR3 sequence is 15 residues long. Trimming left V 6 bases short and J 6 bases short, with 20 bases between. The CDR3 loop reads CASSPGGAGIPEAFF. CDR3 bases: TGTGCCAGCAGCCCCGGAGGGGCGGGGATCCCTGAAGCTTTCTTT.

The J gene is TRBJ2-1, the V gene TRBV7-3; 9 bases fit TRBD2. This CDR3 comprises 16 residues. The V segment lost 5 bases and the J segment 0 bases; nucleotides outside the gene matches: 5. Germline CDR1 is SGHTA and CDR2 is FQGTGA. The CDR3 DNA follows: TGTGCCAGCAGCGCTTTTAGCGGGGGCTCCTACAATGAGCAGTTCTTC. It yields the protein CASSAFSGGSYNEQFF.

The gene calls are TRBV4-1 and TRBJ2-1; D gene unclear. V lost 2 bases, J lost 10 bases, and 15 bases lay in between. The CDR3 has 14 amino acids. Per germline, CDR1 MGHRA and CDR2 YSYEKL. CDR3 sequence reads: CASSQPQKTAEQFF. In nucleotides, the CDR3 is TGCGCCAGCAGCCAACCTCAGAAGACGGCCGAGCAGTTCTTC.

This sequence joins TRBV7-2 and TRBJ2-1; 9 positions agree with TRBD1. Germline-derived CDR1 and CDR2 are SGHTA and FQGNSA. CDR3 length equals 19 residues. Losses at the gene ends were 5 bases for V and 12 bases for J; bases not matched to a gene: 26. Here the CDR3 DNA reads TGTGCCAGCAGCCACCCGGGACAGGGACCGGGCAATTCACCTATTGGGCAGTTCTTC. Encoded protein: CASSHPGQGPGNSPIGQFF.

The gene calls are TRBV6-6 and TRBJ1-1, with TRBD1 matching over 8 bases. There are 14 residues in the CDR3. V gave up 7 bases and J gave up 6 bases; unmatched junction bases: 10. Germline values: CDR1 MNHNY, CDR2 SVGAGI (reference sequence). CDR3 amino acids: CASTKTGVRPEAFF. The CDR3 nucleotides read TGTGCCAGCACCAAGACAGGGGTAAGACCTGAAGCTTTCTTT.